This TCR beta chain was found in a study of T cells in Graves' hyperthyroidism and ophthalmopathy. The CDR3 covers 14 residues. Germline V gene lookup returns CDR1 SGHTA and CDR2 FQGNSA. V was clipped by 2 bases and J by 6 bases; unmatched bases: 6. It was RNA transcripts that yielded the amplified TCR beta CDR3 regions. In the first-round RT-PCR of the TCR CDR3, the HTBI primer set was used. TCRdb passed the multiplex PCR reads through MiXCR, listing each CDR3 protein once. The sample lists approximately 640,000 distinct CDR3 sequences; 45% were seen once. This clonotype has only a few counts. This clonotype originated in an adult man with Graves' disease, either hyperthyroidism or ophthalmopathy (not recorded which). Sample: peripheral blood or thyroid tissue (not recorded which). The chain links TRBV7-2 to TRBJ1-2; TRBD1 matches 7 bases. The CDR3 sequence is CASSLFRGQDGYTF. The CDR3 DNA is TGTGCCAGCAGCTTATTTAGGGGGCAGGATGGCTACACCTTC. Looking up the rest from reference TRBV7-2 and TRBJ1-2 gives the full variable domain: GAGVSQSPSNKVTEKGKDVELRCDPISGHTALYWYRQSLGQGLEFLIYFQGNSAPDKSGLPSDRFSAERTGGSVSTLTIQRTQQEDSAVYLCASSLFRGQDGYTFGSGTRLTVV.